The clone carrying this T cell receptor (beta chain) was observed a handful of times. Antigen: not known. TCRdb independently ran MiXCR on the 5' RACE reads; one entry per CDR3 protein. This sample has about 360,000 distinct CDR3 sequences, with about an eighth found just once. The data were taken from a study of T-cell memory formation after mild COVID-19. Study in general: The TCR clusters were mostly specific to one donor. Study-wide results and limits: Contracting CD4+ clones were located mainly in CM and EM, and CD8+ clones in EMRA.

Trimming cost V 7 bases and J 0 bases; bases outside gene matches: 16. Germline V gives CDR1 MDHEN, CDR2 SYDVKM. This CDR3 contains 19 residues. The V call is TRBV28, the J call TRBJ2-3, with 10 bases matching TRBD1. The TCR sequence derives from a man aged 18 to 30 who had mild COVID-19 (a few samples of this study predate the infection). Cell type and time point are not known. Sequenced material: PBMCs or a T cell subset sorted from them (not recorded which). The CDR3 loop reads CASIPSGTGDPRSTDTQYF. CDR3 sequence (DNA): TGTGCCAGCATTCCGTCCGGGACAGGGGATCCCAGGAGCACAGATACGCAGTATTTT.